The entry below describes one T cell receptor (beta chain). This clone was seen a few times. It has no known antigen specificity. Base qualities are not provided; no much larger clone lies one nucleotide away. This record belongs to a study of OX40 agonist ivuxolimab in advanced cancers. About the investigation overall: Ivuxolimab was an agonistic, fully human IgG2 monoclonal antibody directed against OX40 (CD134), a costimulatory receptor. Intravenous ivuxolimab was administered to patients every 2 weeks at six dose levels: 0.01, 0.1, 0.3, 1.5, 3 and 10 mg/kg. Of the approximately 50 dose-escalation patients, hepatocellular carcinoma was present in around 20, melanoma in roughly 15, renal cell carcinoma in 9 and head and neck cancer in 9. In the dose-escalation cohort, 82.7% of patients were male, and the mean age was approximately 55 years, with a range of roughly 20 to 85. Prior anti-PD-1, anti-PD-L1 or anti-CTLA-4 therapy was permitted, and about two fifths of dose-escalation patients had received checkpoint inhibitors. Partial responses were achieved by three dose-escalation patients, of whom one had hepatocellular carcinoma and two had cutaneous melanoma. Peripheral TCRbeta sequencing aimed to test whether ivuxolimab altered TCR sequence diversity and caused clonal T-cell expansion. The monotherapy dose-escalation portion (N of about 47 patients) of the phase I ivuxolimab trial is reported in the paper.

According to the germline V gene (reference sequence), CDR1 reads MNHNY and CDR2 reads SVGAGI. The CDR3 sequence holds 12 residues, the cysteine and phenylalanine included. Of the read, only the CDR3 DNA is kept; its 36 bases are in frame from base 1. Trimming at the junction amounts to 3 bases on V and 7 bases on J, and the germline ends lie 7 bases apart. To sequence the TCRbeta CDR3 region, genomic DNA was isolated from the sorted cells. The immunoSEQ Assay was used to sequence the TCRbeta CDR3 regions. This immuneACCESS table, as held by TCRdb, lists in-frame sequences with V and J called but not all clones. Of the missing ones, under half trace to an unresolved V gene in checked studies; the others have no known cause. Present in this sample are over 55,000 clones, about nine tenths of which were seen just once. About 2% of the sample is in the top ten clones. The trial excluded patients who had a history of autoimmune disease or who were on systemic immunosuppression. Peripheral blood for TCR sequencing was drawn from every dose cohort at baseline, at cycle 4 day 1 and at cycle 7 day 1. The samples were drawn from a first-in-human, open-label, multicenter phase I dose-escalation trial of ivuxolimab. Adults with locally advanced or metastatic melanoma, renal cell carcinoma, hepatocellular carcinoma or head and neck squamous cell carcinoma were enrolled in the trial. Before TCR sequencing, CD4+ T cells and CD8+ T cells from peripheral blood were sorted into separate populations.

On the study overall, not on this receptor specifically: After ivuxolimab, CD8+ T cells had more expanded clones than CD4+ T cells on average. Antigen specificity was not determined for the clonally expanded peripheral T cells. At doses of 0.1 to 3.0 mg/kg, clonal expansion of both CD4+ and CD8+ blood T cells was observed from baseline to week 6. Partial responders in the 0.1-3.0 mg/kg groups had among the lowest normalized peripheral clonal expansion, especially among CD8+ T cells. Low levels of normalized T-cell clonal expansion were also seen in some patients who did not respond.

This receptor was identified in an adult with an advanced solid tumor such as melanoma, head and neck, liver or kidney cancer. The sample was CD4+ or CD8+ T cells sorted from blood, taken in a trial of the OX40 agonist ivuxolimab. The V gene is TRBV6-6 and the J gene is TRBJ1-5; confidence is insufficient to name the D gene. The CDR3 protein: CASSYSRQPQHF. DNA sequence: TGTGCCAGCAGTTATTCTAGGCAGCCCCAGCATTTT.